This T cell receptor (beta chain) was sequenced for a study of beta chain features in type 1 diabetes. Study-wide points: Fewer junction insertions and more nucleotide deletions appeared in type 1 diabetes patients. Naive, central memory and regulatory TCRB repertoires appeared more similar among patients than healthy donors.

CDR3 length: 14 residues. The V end lost 4 bases, the J end lost 4 bases, and 10 bases lay between the germline ends. From germline, CDR1 is LGHNA and CDR2 YNFKEQ. Expressed TCRB transcripts were sequenced because the isolated RNA had all been reverse transcribed beforehand. The method was immunoSEQ multiplex PCR; TCRdb's version includes in-frame clones alone and lacks a portion of them. The sample carries 150,000 to 200,000 clones, 13% recorded once. This clone was seen a handful of times. What it recognizes is unknown. The TCR sequence derives from a woman in her late teens or twenties in good health. The rearrangement uses TRBV4-2 and TRBJ1-4; D gene unclear. The specimen sequenced was central memory CD4+ T cells from blood. In DNA form, the CDR3 reads TGTGCCAGCAGCCCTACGACGGGTAATGAAAAACTGTTTTTT. Protein product: CASSPTTGNEKLFF.